What follows are 2 T cell receptor beta chains derived from one specimen sequenced in a study of cytomegalovirus exposure and HLA in healthy donors. A multiplex PCR was run with 60 Vbeta primers and 13 Jbeta primers. Method: immunoSEQ multiplex PCR; TCRdb's copy keeps in-frame clones and lacks some. This sample yields around 230,000 clones, of which roughly 85% are seen a single time; about 1.7% belongs to the top ten. The sequenced sample was PBMCs. Every receptor here comes from a male donor in good health and CMV-seronegative.

The chain uses TRBV5-1 and TRBJ2-1, with 8 bases fitting TRBD2. This CDR3 region has 15 residues. CDR1 and CDR2 (germline): SGHRS, YFSETQ. V trimming: 0 bases; J trimming: 5 bases; junction bases outside the gene matches: 4. This CDR3 reads CASSLGLAPNNEQFF. DNA for the CDR3: TGCGCCAGCAGCTTGGGACTAGCGCCCAACAATGAGCAGTTCTTC.

The chain couples TRBV7-3 to TRBJ1-4; 10 bases map to TRBD1. This CDR3 has 15 residues. V lost 3 bases and J lost 6; bases outside the gene matches: 4. Germline CDR1 SGHTA, CDR2 FQGTGA. In DNA form, the CDR3 reads TGTGCCAGCAGCTTTTTTGGGACAGGGGATGAAAAACTGTTTTTT. It codes for CASSFFGTGDEKLFF. The entire variable domain, with the rest obtained from reference TRBV7-3 and TRBJ1-4, is as follows: GAGVSQTPSNKVTEKGKYVELRCDPISGHTALYWYRQSLGQGPEFLIYFQGTGAADDSGLPNDRFFAVRPEGSVSTLKIQRTERGDSAVYLCASSFFGTGDEKLFFGSGTQLSVL.